This T cell receptor (beta chain) was observed in a study of T cells in Graves' hyperthyroidism and ophthalmopathy. Study outcomes and limitations: The model's output predicted ophthalmopathy at a median of 6.5 months prior to onset.

This clonotype was found a few times. Antigen unknown. One junction end does not reproduce the germline sequence, and a read error may be involved. RNA transcripts served as the template for amplifying TCR beta CDR3 regions. First-round RT-PCR of the TCR CDR3 relied on the HTBI primer set. A single record per CDR3 protein comes from TCRdb applying MiXCR to the multiplex PCR reads. The table includes about 290,000 distinct CDR3 sequences, roughly an eighth detected once. The authors deemed Graves' hyperthyroidism stable absent ophthalmopathy progression within 18 months. Aged 18 to 65, the patients had hyperthyroidism that was newly diagnosed and had lasted under 2 months. Uncontrolled infections, other autoimmune diseases, pregnancy or lactation led to exclusion of patients. Germline V gene lookup returns CDR1 SSHAT and CDR2 FNYEAQ (reference sequence). This CDR3 region has 14 residues.

Material: blood. The chain employs TRBV7-7 and TRBJ2-1; 8 bases map to TRBD2. This TCR was recovered from a woman between 35 and 50 years old with Graves' hyperthyroidism. The CDR3 loop is CASSPVSGSNEQFF. Written as DNA, the CDR3 is TGTGCTAGCAGCCCAGTGAGCGGGAGCAATGAGCAGTTCTTC. The whole variable domain, filled in from reference TRBV7-7 and TRBJ2-1, reads GAGVSQSPRYKVTKRGQDVTLRCDPISSHATLYWYQQALGQGPEFLTYFNYEAQPDKSGLPSDRFSAERPEGSISTLTIQRTEQRDSAMYRCASSPVSGSNEQFFGPGTRLTVL.